A single sample is the source of the 6 T cell receptor beta chains below, sequenced in a study of T cells in women clearing cervical HPV infection. The repertoire was sequenced with immunoSEQ multiplex PCR; TCRdb's copy has only in-frame clones and lacks some. The listing contains roughly 37,000 clones. The sequencing sample was made of blood buffy coat. Receptors were obtained from a woman between 18 and 70 years old with a cervical HPV16 infection that either progressed to CIN3+ or cleared (not recorded which).

About this clone: The DNA ends 3 residues before the CDR3 does, and the rest of the CDR3 is filled in from the germline J gene. The rearrangement joins TRBV2 to TRBJ1-4; 8 bases agree with TRBD1. Germline V gene lookup returns CDR1 SNHLY and CDR2 FYNNEI. V lost 1 base to trimming and J lost 8 bases; unmatched junction nucleotides: 3. The CDR3 covers 14 residues. CDR3 residues: CASSEGTGTEKLFF. The sequenced CDR3 bases are TGTGCCAGCAGTGAAGGGACAGGGACCGAAAAA.

CDR3 DNA (partial): TGTGCCAGCAGCTTAGCGGCGGGGAACACTGAA. Translated: CASSLAAGNTE. The complete CDR3 protein is CASSLAAGNTEAFF. This chain links TRBV7-6 with TRBJ1-1, with D uncertain. The CDR3 is cut off 3 residues early in the read; its end comes from the germline J gene. The CDR3 is 14 amino acids. Trimming removed 0 bases at V and 1 base at J, with 6 bases between. CDR1 is SGHVS, CDR2 FNYEAQ, per germline.

As regards this clone: The CDR3 end is not reached by the read, which stops 3 residues before it; the germline J gene fills it in. The chain couples TRBV2 to TRBJ2-2; 7 positions match TRBD1. V shed 5 bases, J shed 6 bases, and the junction held 9 bases outside the gene matches. The CDR3 covers 15 residues. Germline V gives CDR1 SNHLY, CDR2 FYNNEI. The CDR3 here is CASSKDRRRAGELFF. Partial CDR3 DNA: TGTGCCAGCAGTAAGGACAGGAGAAGGGCCGGGGAG.

Remarks on this clone: The read ends 3 residues shy of where the CDR3 ends; the end is completed using the germline J gene. The rearrangement joins TRBV18 to TRBJ2-2, with 11 bases fitting TRBD1. J was trimmed by 7 bases and V by 4 bases; bases with no gene match: 8. CDR3 length: 16 amino acids. Germline values: CDR1 KGHSH, CDR2 LQKENI. The CDR3 here is CASSQLGQGGGGELFF. Partial CDR3 DNA: TGTGCCAGCTCACAACTGGGACAGGGGGGGGGCGGGGAG.

The CDR3: CASSPRANTGELFF. The DNA read from the CDR3 is TGTGCCAGCAGTCCGCGAGCGAACACCGGGGAG. This sequence joins TRBV12-3 or TRBV12-4 and TRBJ2-2; D is uncertain. The read is 3 residues too short to cover the CDR3 end, so that end is filled in from the germline J gene. This CDR3 has 14 residues. Between the trimmed V and J ends, which lost 5 bases and 0 bases, there was a span of 7 bases.

Comment on this clone: From the germline J gene comes the end of the CDR3, since the read stops 3 residues before it. The V call is TRBV7-9, the J call TRBJ1-2; D might be TRBD1 (5 bases). This CDR3 contains 13 residues. The V gene lost 5 bases and the J gene lost 7 bases, with 14 bases spanning the gap. CDR1 is SEHNR, CDR2 FQNEAQ, per germline (reference sequence). The sequenced CDR3 bases are TGTGCCAGCAGCCCCCAGGGAAACGCTGGC. This translates into CASSPQGNAG. The entire CDR3 sequence reads CASSPQGNAGYTF. The full variable domain, its missing parts supplied by reference TRBV7-9 and TRBJ1-2, is DTGVSQNPRHKITKRGQNVTFRCDPISEHNRLYWYRQTLGQGPEFLTYFQNEAQLEKSRLLSDRFSAERPKGSFSTLEIQRTEQGDSAMYLCASSPQGNAGYTFGSGTRLTVV.